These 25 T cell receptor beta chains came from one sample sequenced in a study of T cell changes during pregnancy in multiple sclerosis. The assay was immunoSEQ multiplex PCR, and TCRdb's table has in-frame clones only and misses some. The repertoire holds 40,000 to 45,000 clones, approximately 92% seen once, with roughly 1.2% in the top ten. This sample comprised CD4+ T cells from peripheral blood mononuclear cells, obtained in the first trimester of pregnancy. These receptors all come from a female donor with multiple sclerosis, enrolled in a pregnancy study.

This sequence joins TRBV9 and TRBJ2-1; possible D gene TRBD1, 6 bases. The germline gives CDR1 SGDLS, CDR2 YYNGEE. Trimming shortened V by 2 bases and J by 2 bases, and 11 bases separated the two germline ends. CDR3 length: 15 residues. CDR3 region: CASSVSGETYNEQFF. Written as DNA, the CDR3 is TGTGCCAGCAGCGTGTCAGGGGAGACCTACAATGAGCAGTTCTTC.

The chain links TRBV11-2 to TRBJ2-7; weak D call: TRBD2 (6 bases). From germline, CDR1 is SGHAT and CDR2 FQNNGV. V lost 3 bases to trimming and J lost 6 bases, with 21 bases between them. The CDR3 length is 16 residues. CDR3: CASSFFGSSFVAEQYF. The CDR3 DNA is TGTGCCAGCAGCTTCTTCGGGAGTTCGTTCGTTGCCGAGCAGTACTTC.

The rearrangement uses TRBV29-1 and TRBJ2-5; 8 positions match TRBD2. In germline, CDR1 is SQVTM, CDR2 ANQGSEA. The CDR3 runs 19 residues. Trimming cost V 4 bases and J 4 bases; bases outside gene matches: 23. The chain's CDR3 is CSVVGALETSAILGETQYF. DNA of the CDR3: TGCAGCGTTGTTGGAGCTCTGGAGACTAGCGCCATCCTGGGAGAGACCCAGTACTTC.

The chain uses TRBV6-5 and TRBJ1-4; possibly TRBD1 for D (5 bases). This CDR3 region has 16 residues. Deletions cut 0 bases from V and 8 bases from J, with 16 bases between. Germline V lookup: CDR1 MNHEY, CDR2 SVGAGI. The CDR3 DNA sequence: TGTGCCAGCAGTTACTCCCCCGGGGGTGGACAAGAAAAACTGTTTTTT. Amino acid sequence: CASSYSPGGGQEKLFF.

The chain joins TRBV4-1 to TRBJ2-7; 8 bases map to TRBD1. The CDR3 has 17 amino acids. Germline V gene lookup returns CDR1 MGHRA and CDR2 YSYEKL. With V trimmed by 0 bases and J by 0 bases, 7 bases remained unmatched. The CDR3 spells CASSQDWLDRVSYEQYF. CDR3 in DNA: TGCGCCAGCAGCCAAGATTGGTTGGACAGGGTCTCCTACGAGCAGTACTTC.

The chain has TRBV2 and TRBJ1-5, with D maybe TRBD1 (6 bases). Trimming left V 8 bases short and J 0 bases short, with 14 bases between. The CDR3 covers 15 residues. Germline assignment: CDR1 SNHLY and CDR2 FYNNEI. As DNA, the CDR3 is TGTGCCAGCGGACAACCAGGGGATAGCAATCAGCCCCAGCATTTT. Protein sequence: CASGQPGDSNQPQHF.

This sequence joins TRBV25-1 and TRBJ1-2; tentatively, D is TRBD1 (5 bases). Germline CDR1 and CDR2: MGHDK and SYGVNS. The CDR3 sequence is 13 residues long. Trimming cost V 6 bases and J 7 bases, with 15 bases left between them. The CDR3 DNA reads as TGTGCCAGCAGCTACAGGTTCTCGAGTGGCTACACCTTC. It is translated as CASSYRFSSGYTF.

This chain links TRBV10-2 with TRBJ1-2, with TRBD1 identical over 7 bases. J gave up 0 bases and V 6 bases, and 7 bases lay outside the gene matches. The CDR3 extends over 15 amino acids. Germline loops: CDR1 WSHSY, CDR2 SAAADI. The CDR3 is CASRGQDAPNYGYTF. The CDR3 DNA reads TGCGCCAGCAGAGGACAGGACGCTCCTAACTATGGCTACACCTTC.

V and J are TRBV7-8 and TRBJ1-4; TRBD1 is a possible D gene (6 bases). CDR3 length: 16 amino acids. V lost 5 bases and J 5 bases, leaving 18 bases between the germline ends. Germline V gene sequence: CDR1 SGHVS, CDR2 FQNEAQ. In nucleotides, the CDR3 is TGTGCCAGCAGCCAGAGAGGGGGATTTAGAAATGAAAAACTGTTTTTT. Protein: CASSQRGGFRNEKLFF.

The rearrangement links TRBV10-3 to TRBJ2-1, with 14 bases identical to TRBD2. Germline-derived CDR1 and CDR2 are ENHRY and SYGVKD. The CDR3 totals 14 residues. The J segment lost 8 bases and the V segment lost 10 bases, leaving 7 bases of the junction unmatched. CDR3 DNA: TGTGCCAGTGGGACTAGCGGGAGCGGGGATGAGCAGTTCTTC. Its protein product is CASGTSGSGDEQFF.

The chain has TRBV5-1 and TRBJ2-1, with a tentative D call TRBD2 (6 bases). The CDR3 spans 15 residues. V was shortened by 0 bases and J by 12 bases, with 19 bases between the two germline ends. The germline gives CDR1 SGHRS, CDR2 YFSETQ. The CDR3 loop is CASSLEGDGGMTQFF. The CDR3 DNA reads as TGCGCCAGCAGCTTGGAGGGCGACGGGGGAATGACGCAGTTCTTC.

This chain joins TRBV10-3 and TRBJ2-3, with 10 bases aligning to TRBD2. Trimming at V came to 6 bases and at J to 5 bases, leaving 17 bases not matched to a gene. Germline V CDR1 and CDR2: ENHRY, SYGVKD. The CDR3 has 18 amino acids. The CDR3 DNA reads TGTGCCATCAGGGGGGCTAGCGGGAGAGGGGCCTCGAGAGATACGCAGTATTTT. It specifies CAIRGASGRGASRDTQYF.

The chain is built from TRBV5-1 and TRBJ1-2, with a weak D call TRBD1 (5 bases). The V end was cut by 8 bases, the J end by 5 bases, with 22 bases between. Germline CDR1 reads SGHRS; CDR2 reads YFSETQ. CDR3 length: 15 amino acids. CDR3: CASRNTGGDRYGYTF. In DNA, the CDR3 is TGCGCCAGTAGGAATACCGGAGGGGATAGGTATGGCTACACCTTC.

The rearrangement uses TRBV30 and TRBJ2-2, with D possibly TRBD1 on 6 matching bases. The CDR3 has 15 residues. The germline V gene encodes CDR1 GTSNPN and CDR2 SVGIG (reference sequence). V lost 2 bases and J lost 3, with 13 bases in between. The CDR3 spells CAWSPSDRDTGELFF. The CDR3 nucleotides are TGTGCCTGGAGTCCATCGGACAGAGACACCGGGGAGCTGTTTTTT.

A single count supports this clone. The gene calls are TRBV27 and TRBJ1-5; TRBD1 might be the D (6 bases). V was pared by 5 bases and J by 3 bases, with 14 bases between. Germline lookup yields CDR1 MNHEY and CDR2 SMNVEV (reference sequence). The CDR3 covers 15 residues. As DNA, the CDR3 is TGTGCCAGCAGTCAGACGACAGGCGCCAATCAGCCCCAGCATTTT. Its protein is CASSQTTGANQPQHF.

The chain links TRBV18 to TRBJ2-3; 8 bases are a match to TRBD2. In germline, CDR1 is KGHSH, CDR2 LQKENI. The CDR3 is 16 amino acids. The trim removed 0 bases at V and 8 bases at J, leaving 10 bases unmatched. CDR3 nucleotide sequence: TGTGCCAGCTCACCACCGGGGTCGGCGGGAGGAGGTACGCAGTATTTT. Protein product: CASSPPGSAGGGTQYF.

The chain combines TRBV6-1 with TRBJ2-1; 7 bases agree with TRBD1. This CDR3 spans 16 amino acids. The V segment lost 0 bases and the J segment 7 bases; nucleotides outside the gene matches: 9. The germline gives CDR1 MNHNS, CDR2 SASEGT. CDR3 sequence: CASSEANRQGRNEQFF. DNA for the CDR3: TGTGCCAGCAGTGAAGCAAATCGACAGGGTCGGAATGAGCAGTTCTTC.

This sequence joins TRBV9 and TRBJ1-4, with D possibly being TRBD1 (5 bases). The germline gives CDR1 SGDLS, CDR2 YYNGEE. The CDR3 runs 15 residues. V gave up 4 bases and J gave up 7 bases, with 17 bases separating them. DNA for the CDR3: TGTGCCAGCAGCCGACGGGAAGGGAGGGGTGAAAAACTGTTTTTT. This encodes CASSRREGRGEKLFF.

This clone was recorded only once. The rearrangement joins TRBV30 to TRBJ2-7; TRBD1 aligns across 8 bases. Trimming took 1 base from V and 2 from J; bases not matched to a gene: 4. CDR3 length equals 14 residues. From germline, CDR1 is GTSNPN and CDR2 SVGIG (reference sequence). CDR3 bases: TGTGCCTGGAGTGGACAGGGGCCCCCCTACGAGCAGTACTTC. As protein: CAWSGQGPPYEQYF.

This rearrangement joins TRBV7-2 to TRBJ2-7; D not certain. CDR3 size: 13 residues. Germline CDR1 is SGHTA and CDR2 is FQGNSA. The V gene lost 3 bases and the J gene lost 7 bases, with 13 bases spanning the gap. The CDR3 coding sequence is TGTGCCAGCAGCTTTTCTCTAGTCCGTGAGCAGTACTTC. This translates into CASSFSLVREQYF.

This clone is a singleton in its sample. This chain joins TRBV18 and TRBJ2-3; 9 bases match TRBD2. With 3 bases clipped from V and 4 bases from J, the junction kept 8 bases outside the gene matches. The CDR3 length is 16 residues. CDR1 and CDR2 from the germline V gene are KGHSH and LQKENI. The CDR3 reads CASSPVAGVGPDTQYF. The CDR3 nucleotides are TGTGCCAGCTCACCGGTAGCGGGAGTGGGCCCAGATACGCAGTATTTT.

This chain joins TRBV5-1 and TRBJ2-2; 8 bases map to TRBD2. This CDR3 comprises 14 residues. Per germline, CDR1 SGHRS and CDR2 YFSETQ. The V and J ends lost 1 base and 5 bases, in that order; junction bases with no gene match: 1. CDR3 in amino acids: CASSLTSGTGELFF. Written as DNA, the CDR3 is TGCGCCAGCAGCTTGACTAGCGGTACCGGGGAGCTGTTTTTT.

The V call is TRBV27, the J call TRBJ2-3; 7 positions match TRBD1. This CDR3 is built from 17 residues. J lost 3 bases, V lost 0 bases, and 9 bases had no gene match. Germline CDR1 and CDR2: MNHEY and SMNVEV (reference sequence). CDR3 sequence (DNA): TGTGCCAGCAGTTTATCCCCACGACAGGGTGGGACAGATACGCAGTATTTT. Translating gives CASSLSPRQGGTDTQYF.

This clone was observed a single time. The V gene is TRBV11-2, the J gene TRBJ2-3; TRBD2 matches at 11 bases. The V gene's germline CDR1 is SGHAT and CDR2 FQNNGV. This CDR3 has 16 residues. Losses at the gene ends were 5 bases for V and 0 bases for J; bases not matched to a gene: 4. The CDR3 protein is CASSLLAGGSTDTQYF. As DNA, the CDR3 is TGTGCCAGCAGCCTTCTAGCGGGAGGTAGCACAGATACGCAGTATTTT.

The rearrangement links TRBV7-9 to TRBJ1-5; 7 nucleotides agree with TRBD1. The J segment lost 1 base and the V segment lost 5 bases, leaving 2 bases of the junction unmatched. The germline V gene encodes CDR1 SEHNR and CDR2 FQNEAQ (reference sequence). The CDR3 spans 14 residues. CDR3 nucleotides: TGTGCCAGCAGCGTACAGGGGAGCAATCAGCCCCAGCATTTT. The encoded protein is CASSVQGSNQPQHF.